The 23 T cell receptor beta chains below were found in one sample sequenced in a study of graft-versus-host responses after intestinal transplantation. No antigen has been identified for these receptors. TCRdb keeps only in-frame clones here, not all; method: immunoSEQ multiplex PCR. The sample yields approximately 99,000 clones, 80% to 95% seen once. This sample comprised unstimulated CD8+ T cells sorted from spleen or lymph node cells, obtained before transplant. The receptors were sampled from a human donor who was the organ donor for an intestinal transplant.

The chain combines TRBV29-1 with TRBJ2-7, with 7 positions matching TRBD1. The germline CDR1 and CDR2 sequences are SQVTM and ANQGSEA. V lost 7 bases and J lost 4; bases outside the gene matches: 10. CDR3 size: 13 residues. CDR3 residues: CSARGGRAYEQYF. The CDR3, as DNA: TGCAGCGCCCGAGGGGGCAGGGCTTACGAGCAGTACTTC.

The V call is TRBV7-8, the J call TRBJ2-7; D perhaps matches TRBD2 (7 bases). This CDR3 has 20 amino acids. V was shortened by 1 base and J by 1 base, with 26 bases between the two germline ends. Germline CDR1 and CDR2: SGHVS and FQNEAQ. In nucleotides, the CDR3 is TGTGCCAGCAGCTTAGAATTTGGGTACGGGGGGCCCACTGAATCCTACGAGCAGTACTTC. Translating gives CASSLEFGYGGPTESYEQYF.

CDR3 sequence (DNA): TGTGCCAGCAGCGCGTTAGCGGGAGGCTCCTACAATGAGCAGTTCTTC. Translation: CASSALAGGSYNEQFF. This chain connects TRBV9 to TRBJ2-1, with 10 bases identical to TRBD2. CDR1 and CDR2 (germline): SGDLS, YYNGEE. V shed 3 bases and J 0 bases; nucleotides not matched to a gene: 3. The CDR3 contains 16 residues.

The chain combines TRBV6-1 with TRBJ2-3; D is possibly TRBD2 (5 bases). The V end was cut by 7 bases, the J end by 6 bases, with 14 bases between. Germline CDR1 reads MNHNS; CDR2 reads SASEGT. This CDR3 has 13 residues. The DNA for the CDR3 is TGTGCCAGCATTCCGGACTTCTTGGATACGCAGTATTTT. It specifies CASIPDFLDTQYF.

This clone was recorded only once. The chain links TRBV27 to TRBJ2-7, with 11 bases matching TRBD2. The CDR3 length is 15 residues. Unmatched junction bases numbered 3, after V lost 3 bases and J lost 2 bases. The germline V gene has CDR1 MNHEY and CDR2 SMNVEV (reference sequence). In DNA form, the CDR3 reads TGTGCCAGCAGTTTGGGGACTAGCGGTACCTACGAGCAGTACTTC. It encodes CASSLGTSGTYEQYF.

The chain recombines TRBV14 with TRBJ2-2; D possibly corresponds to TRBD1 (6 bases). CDR1 is SGHDN and CDR2 is FVKESK in the germline V gene. This CDR3 has 13 amino acids. V lost 6 bases and J lost 5, with 10 bases in between. The CDR3 sequence: CASRSQGTGELFF. The CDR3 nucleotides are TGTGCCAGCAGGTCACAGGGAACCGGGGAGCTGTTTTTT.

The chain recombines TRBV13 with TRBJ2-4, with 8 bases lining up with TRBD2. Germline-derived CDR1 and CDR2 are PRHDT and FYEKMQ (reference sequence). The CDR3 extends over 15 amino acids. V lost 4 bases and J lost 3; bases outside the gene matches: 5. CDR3 coding DNA: TGTGCCAGCAGCTACCCCAGCGGGGGCAAAAACATTCAGTACTTC. This translates into CASSYPSGGKNIQYF.

This rearrangement joins TRBV5-1 to TRBJ2-1; TRBD1 matches at 7 bases. Germline assignment: CDR1 SGHRS and CDR2 YFSETQ. With V trimmed by 3 bases and J by 3 bases, 15 bases remained unmatched. This CDR3 spans 18 amino acids. The CDR3 loop reads CASSSTSYRGGYYNEQFF. The CDR3 DNA reads TGCGCCAGCAGCTCCACTTCTTACAGGGGTGGCTACTACAATGAGCAGTTCTTC. Filled out from reference TRBV5-1 and TRBJ2-1, the complete variable domain reads KAGVTQTPRYLIKTRGQQVTLSCSPISGHRSVSWYQQTPGQGLQFLFEYFSETQRNKGNFPGRFSGRQFSNSRSEMNVSTLELGDSALYLCASSSTSYRGGYYNEQFFGPGTRLTVL.

This rearrangement joins TRBV10-3 to TRBJ2-3; D perhaps matches TRBD2 (5 bases). The CDR3 has 18 residues. The ends were cut back, 4 bases at V and 3 bases at J, with 23 bases in the middle. Germline CDR1 reads ENHRY; CDR2 reads SYGVKD. CDR3 amino acids: CAISGLLAWKSRTDTQYF. The CDR3 DNA sequence: TGTGCCATCAGTGGCCTTCTAGCTTGGAAGTCGAGAACAGATACGCAGTATTTT.

As regards this clone: The identical CDR3 is also encoded by other nucleotide sequences in the sample. V gene TRBV27 combines with J gene TRBJ2-7, with 11 nucleotides matching TRBD2. This CDR3 has 13 amino acids. Germline V lookup: CDR1 MNHEY, CDR2 SMNVEV (reference sequence). The V gene end was trimmed by 6 bases and the J gene end by 3 bases; junction bases not matched to a gene: 1. The CDR3 DNA follows: TGTGCCAGCAGGCTAGCGGGAGGCTACGAGCAGTACTTC. Encoded protein: CASRLAGGYEQYF.

V is TRBV7-9 and J is TRBJ1-2, with 8 bases that match TRBD1. The CDR3 consists of 14 residues. Germline trimming cut 5 bases from V and 2 bases from J; bases unmatched to any gene: 4. In germline, CDR1 is SEHNR, CDR2 FQNEAQ (reference sequence). CDR3 sequence (DNA): TGTGCCAGCAGCCCAGGACAGGGAAACTATGGCTACACCTTC. This encodes CASSPGQGNYGYTF.

This clone showed up just a few times. The chain combines TRBV28 with TRBJ1-4; D is possibly TRBD1 (6 bases). Germline CDR1 MDHEN, CDR2 SYDVKM. This CDR3 has 15 amino acids. Trimming shortened V by 5 bases and J by 4 bases, and 14 bases separated the two germline ends. The CDR3 DNA sequence: TGTGCCAGCAGTCTTCCCCCAGGGGTTAATGAAAAACTGTTTTTT. Encoded protein: CASSLPPGVNEKLFF.

The rearrangement joins TRBV19 to TRBJ2-7; TRBD2 might be the D (5 bases). The CDR3 covers 13 residues. Deletions cut 4 bases from V and 3 bases from J, with 10 bases between. Germline assignment: CDR1 LNHDA and CDR2 SQIVND (reference sequence). The CDR3 here is CASSSGLGYEQYF. In nucleotides, the CDR3 is TGTGCCAGTAGTAGCGGGTTAGGCTACGAGCAGTACTTC.

The V and J genes are TRBV2 and TRBJ2-3; D is undetermined. The CDR3 consists of 13 residues. Per germline, CDR1 SNHLY and CDR2 FYNNEI. With 0 bases removed from V and 3 bases from J, the gap between germline ends came to 4 bases. CDR3 DNA: TGTGCCAGCAGTGAAGCGCGGACAGATACGCAGTATTTT. As protein: CASSEARTDTQYF.

CDR3 DNA sequence: TGTGCCAGCAGGGGAGGAGACAAGCGACCTAACTATGGCTACACCTTC. This gives the protein CASRGGDKRPNYGYTF. The chain joins TRBV5-5 to TRBJ1-2; D uncertain. V lost 5 bases, J lost 0 bases, and 17 bases lay in between. This CDR3 is 16 amino acids long. CDR1 is SGHKS and CDR2 is YYEKEE in the germline V gene (reference sequence).

This chain connects TRBV25-1 to TRBJ1-2, with D unclear. V lost 0 bases and J 4 bases, leaving 6 bases between the germline ends. The germline V gene has CDR1 MGHDK and CDR2 SYGVNS. The CDR3 is 13 residues long. CDR3 in amino acids: CASSEYFGYGYTF. The CDR3 nucleotides are TGTGCCAGCAGTGAATATTTCGGCTATGGCTACACCTTC.

CDR3 sequence: CASSMWTSGDNEQFF. The CDR3 nucleotides read TGTGCCAGTAGTATGTGGACTAGCGGGGACAATGAGCAGTTCTTC. This chain connects TRBV19 to TRBJ2-1, with 12 bases aligning to TRBD2. The ends lost 3 bases at V and 5 bases at J; junction bases unmatched: 2. The CDR3 has 15 amino acids. Germline V gene sequence: CDR1 LNHDA, CDR2 SQIVND (reference sequence).

The chain has TRBV5-6 and TRBJ1-5; D call uncertain. The CDR3 consists of 14 residues. The germline CDR1 and CDR2 sequences are SGHDT and YYEEEE. Trimming took 4 bases from V and 4 from J, leaving 12 bases between them. The CDR3 DNA reads TGTGCCAGCAGCGCCAGTGGAGGTAATCAGCCCCAGCATTTT. Translated: CASSASGGNQPQHF.

A few counts support this clone. The rearrangement uses TRBV6-5 and TRBJ2-7; 8 bases match TRBD2. After removal of 2 bases from V and 2 bases from J, the junction contained 5 bases not matched to a gene. The CDR3 totals 15 residues. The germline CDR1 and CDR2 sequences are MNHEY and SVGAGI. The chain's CDR3 is CASSYSGGVAYEQYF. In nucleotides, the CDR3 is TGTGCCAGCAGTTACAGCGGGGGCGTCGCCTACGAGCAGTACTTC.

About this clone: This sample includes further DNA sequences coding for the same CDR3. The chain combines TRBV4-1 with TRBJ2-7, with D perhaps matching TRBD2 (5 bases). Trimming stripped 0 bases from V and 0 bases from J, with 6 bases between. Germline V gene sequence: CDR1 MGHRA, CDR2 YSYEKL. The CDR3 contains 14 residues. CDR3 loop: CASSQERGSYEQYF. The CDR3 DNA reads TGCGCCAGCAGCCAAGAACGGGGCTCCTACGAGCAGTACTTC.

The chain links TRBV27 to TRBJ2-7; no clear D gene. The CDR3 spans 13 residues. In germline, CDR1 is MNHEY, CDR2 SMNVEV (reference sequence). V lost 7 bases and J 2 bases, leaving 12 bases between the germline ends. CDR3 sequence (DNA): TGTGCCAGCATGGATAGGAGTACCTACGAGCAGTACTTC. This codes for CASMDRSTYEQYF.

V and J are TRBV11-2 and TRBJ1-1, with TRBD1 matching over 7 bases. The CDR3 covers 17 residues. Germline CDR1 reads SGHAT; CDR2 reads FQNNGV. With 3 bases clipped from V and 0 bases from J, the junction kept 10 bases outside the gene matches. The CDR3 protein is CASSLVPRQGLNTEAFF. The CDR3 DNA reads as TGTGCCAGCAGCTTGGTTCCCAGACAGGGATTGAACACTGAAGCTTTCTTT. Together with reference TRBV11-2 and TRBJ1-1, the CDR3 gives the full variable domain: EAGVAQSPRYKIIEKRQSVAFWCNPISGHATLYWYQQILGQGPKLLIQFQNNGVVDDSQLPKDRFSAERLKGVDSTLKIQPAKLEDSAVYLCASSLVPRQGLNTEAFFGQGTRLTVV.

V gene TRBV27 combines with J gene TRBJ2-7; 8 bases match TRBD2. J was trimmed by 6 bases and V by 8 bases; bases with no gene match: 6. Germline V gives CDR1 MNHEY, CDR2 SMNVEV (reference sequence). This CDR3 comprises 12 residues. This CDR3 reads CASRGGRGEQYF. CDR3 nucleotides: TGTGCCAGCCGGGGGGGCCGAGGCGAGCAGTACTTC.